A selection of T cell receptor beta chains follows, all from one sample in a study of blood T cell repertoires in COVID-19. The repertoire was sequenced with immunoSEQ multiplex PCR; TCRdb's copy has only in-frame clones and lacks some. The sample shows more than 100,000 clones, approximately 87% of them seen only once. Sequencing was carried out using peripheral blood. Source of these receptors: a woman aged 70-85 years with acute or convalescent COVID-19. The CDR3 runs from the conserved cysteine through the conserved F or W. D genes are given only for firm matches. Rows may omit the clone size; those that give it use once, few, many or a size class.

CDR3aa: CASSPRGTATDTQYF
CDR3nt: TGTGCCAGCAGCCCTCGGGGGACAGCCACAGATACGCAGTATTTT
d_gene: -
abundance: -
j_gene: TRBJ2-3
v_gene: TRBV11-2

CDR3aa: CASSQDQGPGELFF
CDR3nt: TGTGCCAGCAGCCAAGATCAGGGTCCCGGGGAGCTGTTTTTT
d_gene: -
abundance: -
j_gene: TRBJ2-2
v_gene: TRBV14

CDR3aa: CASSRAFYEQYF
CDR3nt: TGTGCCAGCTCCCGAGCTTTTTACGAGCAGTACTTC
d_gene: -
abundance: -
j_gene: TRBJ2-7
v_gene: TRBV18

CDR3aa: CASSGRYNEQFF
CDR3nt: TGTGCCAGTAGTGGCCGCTACAATGAGCAGTTCTTC
d_gene: -
abundance: -
j_gene: TRBJ2-1
v_gene: TRBV19

CDR3aa: CASSFGRGITDTQYF
CDR3nt: TGTGCCAGCAGTTTCGGCAGGGGTATTACAGATACGCAGTATTTT
d_gene: -
abundance: -
j_gene: TRBJ2-3
v_gene: TRBV27

CDR3aa: CASSKDRNSGNTIYF
CDR3nt: TGTGCCAGCAGTAAGGACAGAAACTCTGGAAACACCATATATTTT
d_gene: -
abundance: -
j_gene: TRBJ1-3
v_gene: TRBV3-1/TRBV3-2

CDR3aa: CATSEGWETGELFF
CDR3nt: TGTGCCACCAGTGAGGGATGGGAGACCGGGGAGCTGTTTTTT
d_gene: -
abundance: -
j_gene: TRBJ2-2
v_gene: TRBV24-1

CDR3aa: CALRTGGFLGAKNIQYF
CDR3nt: TGTGCCTTAAGGACAGGGGGCTTTTTAGGTGCCAAAAACATTCAGTACTTC
d_gene: TRBD1
abundance: -
j_gene: TRBJ2-4
v_gene: TRBV30

CDR3aa: CASSLGAGMNTEAFF
CDR3nt: TGTGCCAGCAGCTTAGGGGCAGGGATGAACACTGAAGCTTTCTTT
d_gene: -
abundance: -
j_gene: TRBJ1-1
v_gene: TRBV11-2

CDR3aa: CASSERGQISGANVLTF
CDR3nt: TGTGCCAGCAGTGAAAGGGGGCAGATCTCTGGGGCCAACGTCCTGACTTTC
d_gene: TRBD1
abundance: once
j_gene: TRBJ2-6
v_gene: TRBV6-1

CDR3aa: CASSPTAGEVDTQYF
CDR3nt: TGCGCCAGCAGTCCCACAGCGGGAGAGGTCGATACGCAGTATTTT
d_gene: TRBD2
abundance: -
j_gene: TRBJ2-3
v_gene: TRBV5-1

CDR3aa: CASSQDPWGGAVSYEQYF
CDR3nt: TGTGCCAGCAGCCAAGACCCCTGGGGGGGGGCCGTCTCCTACGAGCAGTACTTC
d_gene: -
abundance: -
j_gene: TRBJ2-7
v_gene: TRBV4-2

CDR3aa: CASSEMGQGQGYTF
CDR3nt: TGTGCCAGCAGTGAAATGGGACAGGGACAAGGCTACACCTTC
d_gene: TRBD1
abundance: -
j_gene: TRBJ1-2
v_gene: TRBV2

CDR3aa: CASSTQQGSGYTF
CDR3nt: TGCGCCAGCAGCACGCAACAGGGATCGGGCTACACCTTC
d_gene: -
abundance: few
j_gene: TRBJ1-2
v_gene: TRBV5-1

CDR3aa: CASSLDRRGNTIYF
CDR3nt: TGTGCCAGCAGCTTAGACAGGCGAGGAAACACCATATATTTT
d_gene: -
abundance: few
j_gene: TRBJ1-3
v_gene: TRBV11-3

CDR3aa: CASSTTGTSGREKLFF
CDR3nt: TGTGCCAGCAGCACTACAGGGACATCTGGTAGGGAAAAACTGTTTTTT
d_gene: -
abundance: -
j_gene: TRBJ1-4
v_gene: TRBV9

CDR3aa: CASSSQGVDTQYF
CDR3nt: TGTGCCAGCAGTTCCCAGGGGGTAGATACGCAGTATTTT
d_gene: TRBD1
abundance: few
j_gene: TRBJ2-3
v_gene: TRBV12-3/TRBV12-4

CDR3aa: CASSPQAGGLNEQYF
CDR3nt: TGTGCCAGCAGCCCCCAGGCGGGGGGGCTCAACGAGCAGTACTTC
d_gene: TRBD2
abundance: -
j_gene: TRBJ2-7
v_gene: TRBV11-2

CDR3aa: CASSPIDALAGVETQYF
CDR3nt: TGTGCCAGCTCACCGATCGACGCGCTAGCGGGGGTGGAGACCCAGTACTTC
d_gene: TRBD2
abundance: -
j_gene: TRBJ2-5
v_gene: TRBV18

CDR3aa: CASSLRATNTEAFF
CDR3nt: TGTGCCAGCAGCTTGAGAGCCACGAACACTGAAGCTTTCTTT
d_gene: -
abundance: -
j_gene: TRBJ1-1
v_gene: TRBV5-5

CDR3aa: CASRQINEQFF
CDR3nt: TGTGCCAGCAGACAGATTAATGAGCAGTTCTTC
d_gene: -
abundance: -
j_gene: TRBJ2-1
v_gene: TRBV2

CDR3aa: CASSLGQGQYF
CDR3nt: TGTGCCAGCAGCCTAGGACAGGGGCAGTACTTC
d_gene: TRBD1
abundance: once
j_gene: TRBJ2-7
v_gene: TRBV7-3

CDR3aa: CASSTNEGSSYNEQFF
CDR3nt: TGTGCCAGCAGCACAAACGAAGGGAGCTCCTACAATGAGCAGTTCTTC
d_gene: -
abundance: -
j_gene: TRBJ2-1
v_gene: TRBV5-5

CDR3aa: CASSPNRGGSYEQYF
CDR3nt: TGTGCCAGCTCACCAAACAGGGGCGGCTCCTACGAGCAGTACTTC
d_gene: TRBD1
abundance: once
j_gene: TRBJ2-7
v_gene: TRBV18

CDR3aa: CASRLAAYNEQFF
CDR3nt: TGTGCCAGTCGGCTAGCGGCGTACAATGAGCAGTTCTTC
d_gene: TRBD2
abundance: -
j_gene: TRBJ2-1
v_gene: TRBV7-9

CDR3aa: CASSKQGRRPEAFF
CDR3nt: TGTGCCAGTAGTAAGCAGGGAAGACGCCCTGAAGCTTTCTTT
d_gene: -
abundance: -
j_gene: TRBJ1-1
v_gene: TRBV19

CDR3aa: CASTNIAGGRETQYF
CDR3nt: TGTGCCAGCACCAACATAGCGGGGGGGCGAGAGACCCAGTACTTC
d_gene: TRBD2
abundance: -
j_gene: TRBJ2-5
v_gene: TRBV28

CDR3aa: CASSKDRGTDTQYF
CDR3nt: TGCGCCAGCAGCAAGGACAGGGGCACAGATACGCAGTATTTT
d_gene: TRBD1
abundance: -
j_gene: TRBJ2-3
v_gene: TRBV5-1

CDR3aa: CASSEWGLAGNTGELFF
CDR3nt: TGTGCCAGCAGTGAGTGGGGACTAGCGGGGAACACCGGGGAGCTGTTTTTT
d_gene: TRBD2
abundance: -
j_gene: TRBJ2-2
v_gene: TRBV2

CDR3aa: CASSSGRDRRNYGYTF
CDR3nt: TGCGCCAGCAGCTCGGGTAGGGACAGGCGAAACTATGGCTACACCTTC
d_gene: TRBD1
abundance: -
j_gene: TRBJ1-2
v_gene: TRBV5-1

CDR3aa: CASDRTGYGYTF
CDR3nt: TGTGCCAGCGATCGAACAGGCTATGGCTACACCTTC
d_gene: -
abundance: -
j_gene: TRBJ1-2
v_gene: TRBV2

CDR3aa: CASSQVLGLAGITTDTQYF
CDR3nt: TGTGCCAGCAGCCAAGTGCTCGGACTAGCGGGGATCACCACAGATACGCAGTATTTT
d_gene: TRBD2
abundance: -
j_gene: TRBJ2-3
v_gene: TRBV4-2

CDR3aa: CASSESSGANYGYTF
CDR3nt: TGTGCCAGCAGTGAAAGTAGTGGGGCAAACTATGGCTACACCTTC
d_gene: -
abundance: -
j_gene: TRBJ1-2
v_gene: TRBV2

CDR3aa: CASRALTGGGYGYTF
CDR3nt: TGTGCCAGCAGGGCTCTGACAGGCGGCGGCTATGGCTACACCTTC
d_gene: -
abundance: -
j_gene: TRBJ1-2
v_gene: TRBV2

CDR3aa: CASSDPGGRTGELFF
CDR3nt: TGTGCCAGTTCCGACCCAGGGGGGAGGACCGGGGAGCTGTTTTTT
d_gene: -
abundance: -
j_gene: TRBJ2-2
v_gene: TRBV19

CDR3aa: CSVVERGHLYEQYF
CDR3nt: TGCAGCGTTGTTGAGAGGGGGCACCTCTACGAGCAGTACTTC
d_gene: TRBD1
abundance: -
j_gene: TRBJ2-7
v_gene: TRBV29-1

CDR3aa: CASSLQRGIGETQYF
CDR3nt: TGTGCCAGCAGCCTACAGCGGGGTATTGGAGAGACCCAGTACTTC
d_gene: TRBD2
abundance: -
j_gene: TRBJ2-5
v_gene: TRBV7-3

CDR3aa: CASSEALAVGTGELFF
CDR3nt: TGTGCCAGCAGTGAAGCCCTAGCGGTGGGCACCGGGGAGCTGTTTTTT
d_gene: TRBD2
abundance: -
j_gene: TRBJ2-2
v_gene: TRBV2

CDR3aa: CASSQGAVTEAFF
CDR3nt: TGTGCCAGCTCTCAAGGGGCCGTAACTGAAGCTTTCTTT
d_gene: -
abundance: -
j_gene: TRBJ1-1
v_gene: TRBV18

CDR3aa: CASSPRQGYEQYF
CDR3nt: TGTGCCAGCTCACCACGACAGGGATACGAGCAGTACTTC
d_gene: TRBD1
abundance: -
j_gene: TRBJ2-7
v_gene: TRBV18

CDR3aa: CASGGSDNSPLHF
CDR3nt: TGTGCCAGTGGCGGATCTGACAATTCACCCCTCCACTTT
d_gene: -
abundance: -
j_gene: TRBJ1-6
v_gene: TRBV19

CDR3aa: CASSLGGDSLNYGYTF
CDR3nt: TGCGCCAGCAGCTTAGGGGGGGACTCCCTTAACTATGGCTACACCTTC
d_gene: -
abundance: -
j_gene: TRBJ1-2
v_gene: TRBV5-1

CDR3aa: CASSFWTSGGRSYNEQFF
CDR3nt: TGTGCCAGCAGCTTTTGGACTAGCGGGGGGCGCTCCTACAATGAGCAGTTCTTC
d_gene: TRBD2
abundance: -
j_gene: TRBJ2-1
v_gene: TRBV7-2

CDR3aa: CASSPGLLAGLETQYF
CDR3nt: TGTGCCAGCAGCCCCGGGCTGCTAGCGGGGCTGGAGACCCAGTACTTC
d_gene: TRBD2
abundance: once
j_gene: TRBJ2-5
v_gene: TRBV7-9

CDR3aa: CASSDSRGPGGNTIYF
CDR3nt: TGTGCCAGCAGTGATTCTCGCGGGCCTGGCGGAAACACCATATATTTT
d_gene: -
abundance: few
j_gene: TRBJ1-3
v_gene: TRBV25-1

CDR3aa: CASSVDGPRTGDDEQYF
CDR3nt: TGTGCCAGTAGTGTCGATGGGCCCAGGACAGGGGATGACGAGCAGTACTTC
d_gene: TRBD1
abundance: -
j_gene: TRBJ2-7
v_gene: TRBV19

CDR3aa: CASSFSSGAGYGYTF
CDR3nt: TGTGCCAGCAGTTTTTCATCAGGGGCAGGCTATGGCTACACCTTC
d_gene: -
abundance: once
j_gene: TRBJ1-2
v_gene: TRBV28

CDR3aa: CSVRHVDTEAFF
CDR3nt: TGCAGCGTTCGACACGTTGACACTGAAGCTTTCTTT
d_gene: -
abundance: few
j_gene: TRBJ1-1
v_gene: TRBV29-1

CDR3aa: CASRPGQGAGSNQPQHF
CDR3nt: TGTGCCAGCAGGCCGGGACAGGGGGCCGGGAGCAATCAGCCCCAGCATTTT
d_gene: TRBD1
abundance: -
j_gene: TRBJ1-5
v_gene: TRBV27

CDR3aa: CAWSALTSGGPVGTDTQYF
CDR3nt: TGTGCCTGGAGTGCCCTTACTAGCGGGGGGCCCGTGGGGACAGATACGCAGTATTTT
d_gene: TRBD2
abundance: -
j_gene: TRBJ2-3
v_gene: TRBV30

CDR3aa: CAISDSPSSDSTDTQYF
CDR3nt: TGTGCCATCAGTGATTCCCCATCTAGCGATTCCACAGATACGCAGTATTTT
d_gene: -
abundance: few
j_gene: TRBJ2-3
v_gene: TRBV10-3

CDR3aa: CSVVDRARGQPQHF
CDR3nt: TGCAGCGTGGTTGACAGGGCCCGTGGTCAGCCCCAGCATTTT
d_gene: TRBD1
abundance: -
j_gene: TRBJ1-5
v_gene: TRBV29-1

CDR3aa: CASSQGGANYEQYF
CDR3nt: TGCGCCAGCAGTCAAGGGGGGGCAAACTACGAGCAGTACTTC
d_gene: -
abundance: -
j_gene: TRBJ2-7
v_gene: TRBV23-1

CDR3aa: CASSPLLRDMTYEQYF
CDR3nt: TGTGCCAGCAGCCCGCTCCTCCGGGACATGACCTACGAGCAGTACTTC
d_gene: -
abundance: -
j_gene: TRBJ2-7
v_gene: TRBV11-2

CDR3aa: CASSRGTVSYEQYF
CDR3nt: TGTGCCAGCAGCCGGGGGACAGTCTCCTACGAGCAGTACTTC
d_gene: TRBD1
abundance: -
j_gene: TRBJ2-7
v_gene: TRBV3-1/TRBV3-2

CDR3aa: CASSSQTDIRLAGGPSSYNEQFF
CDR3nt: TGTGCCAGCAGTTCCCAGACCGACATAAGACTAGCGGGGGGCCCCAGCTCCTACAATGAGCAGTTCTTC
d_gene: TRBD2
abundance: -
j_gene: TRBJ2-1
v_gene: TRBV28

CDR3aa: CASSLPPKTYEQYF
CDR3nt: TGTGCCAGCAGCTTACCCCCTAAGACCTACGAGCAGTACTTC
d_gene: -
abundance: -
j_gene: TRBJ2-7
v_gene: TRBV7-2

CDR3aa: CASSLGFGNTEAFF
CDR3nt: TGCGCCAGCAGCTTGGGGTTTGGCAACACTGAAGCTTTCTTT
d_gene: -
abundance: -
j_gene: TRBJ1-1
v_gene: TRBV5-1

CDR3aa: CASSQRTSGDYEQYF
CDR3nt: TGCGCCAGCAGCCAGAGGACTAGCGGGGACTACGAGCAGTACTTC
d_gene: TRBD2
abundance: -
j_gene: TRBJ2-7
v_gene: TRBV4-1

CDR3aa: CASSLRTSPDTQYF
CDR3nt: TGTGCCAGCTCACTTCGGACATCCCCAGATACGCAGTATTTT
d_gene: -
abundance: -
j_gene: TRBJ2-3
v_gene: TRBV18